A selection of T cell receptor beta chains follows, all from one sample in a study of T cells in localized non-small cell lung cancer. The assay was immunoSEQ multiplex PCR, and TCRdb's table has in-frame clones only and misses some. The table records 64,000 or so clones, almost 90% of them present only once. Specimen: peripheral blood, collected before any cancer treatment. The receptor source for this set is a woman aged 40-69 years with stage I lung adenocarcinoma. The CDR3 runs from the conserved cysteine through the conserved F or W. Fields, in order: D gene, V gene, clone size, J gene, CDR3 protein, CDR3 DNA. D genes are given only for firm matches. Clone sizes are given selectively: once, few, many, or a class where the clone is expanded.

d_call: NA
v_call: TRBV6-5
clone_size: NA
j_call: TRBJ1-2
cdr3_aa: CASSDNPYGYTF
cdr3_nt: TGTGCCAGCAGCGACAACCCCTATGGCTACACCTTC

d_call: NA
v_call: TRBV5-1
clone_size: NA
j_call: TRBJ2-7
cdr3_aa: CASNKPDEQYF
cdr3_nt: TGCGCCAGCAATAAACCGGACGAGCAGTACTTC

d_call: NA
v_call: TRBV6-7
clone_size: once
j_call: TRBJ1-6
cdr3_aa: CASKESVSGNSPLHF
cdr3_nt: TGTGCCAGCAAGGAGTCGGTATCGGGTAATTCACCCCTCCACTTT

d_call: TRBD1
v_call: TRBV5-1
clone_size: NA
j_call: TRBJ1-1
cdr3_aa: CASSFGTAPEAFF
cdr3_nt: TGCGCCAGCAGCTTCGGGACAGCCCCTGAAGCTTTCTTT

d_call: NA
v_call: TRBV9
clone_size: NA
j_call: TRBJ2-2
cdr3_aa: CASSVGGDDTGELFF
cdr3_nt: TGTGCCAGCAGCGTAGGAGGGGACGACACCGGGGAGCTGTTTTTT

d_call: NA
v_call: TRBV5-5
clone_size: NA
j_call: TRBJ1-1
cdr3_aa: CASTLGRARTTEAFF
cdr3_nt: TGTGCCAGCACCCTGGGGCGGGCACGAACCACTGAAGCTTTCTTT

d_call: NA
v_call: TRBV9
clone_size: NA
j_call: TRBJ1-1
cdr3_aa: CASSVGEGMNTEAFF
cdr3_nt: TGTGCCAGCAGCGTAGGTGAGGGTATGAACACTGAAGCTTTCTTT

d_call: NA
v_call: TRBV11-2
clone_size: NA
j_call: TRBJ2-2
cdr3_aa: CASSLVSGTGELFF
cdr3_nt: TGTGCCAGCAGCTTAGTCTCAGGGACCGGGGAGCTGTTTTTT

d_call: NA
v_call: TRBV28
clone_size: NA
j_call: TRBJ1-2
cdr3_aa: CASTAYRGNYGYTF
cdr3_nt: TGTGCCAGCACCGCCTATCGGGGGAACTATGGCTACACCTTC

d_call: NA
v_call: TRBV9
clone_size: few
j_call: TRBJ2-7
cdr3_aa: CASSVDGGPTYEQYF
cdr3_nt: TGTGCCAGCAGCGTAGACGGGGGCCCGACCTACGAGCAGTACTTC

d_call: NA
v_call: TRBV4-3
clone_size: few
j_call: TRBJ2-3
cdr3_aa: CASSQDMGQASTDTQYF
cdr3_nt: TGCGCCAGCAGCCAAGATATGGGGCAGGCAAGCACAGATACGCAGTATTTT

d_call: NA
v_call: TRBV23-1
clone_size: NA
j_call: TRBJ2-7
cdr3_aa: CASSQSLGYEQYF
cdr3_nt: TGCGCCAGCAGTCAATCGTTAGGTTACGAGCAGTACTTC

d_call: TRBD2
v_call: TRBV7-8
clone_size: NA
j_call: TRBJ2-3
cdr3_aa: CASSLGGGEGKWQYF
cdr3_nt: TGTGCCAGCAGCTTAGGCGGGGGGGAAGGGAAATGGCAGTATTTT

d_call: TRBD1
v_call: TRBV19
clone_size: NA
j_call: TRBJ1-5
cdr3_aa: CASSNSDRGSVYSNQPQHF
cdr3_nt: TGTGCCAGTAGTAACTCAGACAGGGGGTCAGTATATAGCAATCAGCCCCAGCATTTT

d_call: NA
v_call: TRBV29-1
clone_size: NA
j_call: TRBJ2-1
cdr3_aa: CSVGSWMNEQFF
cdr3_nt: TGCAGCGTGGGGTCCTGGATGAATGAGCAGTTCTTC

d_call: NA
v_call: TRBV6-5
clone_size: NA
j_call: TRBJ1-2
cdr3_aa: CASRLGAGLRHGYTF
cdr3_nt: TGTGCCAGCAGATTGGGGGCAGGGTTGAGACATGGCTACACCTTC

d_call: NA
v_call: TRBV9
clone_size: NA
j_call: TRBJ1-1
cdr3_aa: CASSLRGNTEAFF
cdr3_nt: TGTGCCAGCAGTCTCAGGGGGAACACTGAAGCTTTCTTT

d_call: TRBD1
v_call: TRBV19
clone_size: NA
j_call: TRBJ1-6
cdr3_aa: CASSPGGGNSPLHF
cdr3_nt: TGTGCCAGTAGTCCAGGGGGAGGTAATTCACCCCTCCACTTT

d_call: NA
v_call: TRBV7-2
clone_size: NA
j_call: TRBJ1-3
cdr3_aa: CASSLPSSGLGGGNTIYF
cdr3_nt: TGTGCCAGCAGCTTACCCTCTTCCGGTTTGGGTGGTGGAAACACCATATATTTT

d_call: TRBD2
v_call: TRBV4-3
clone_size: NA
j_call: TRBJ2-3
cdr3_aa: CASSPGTSGRFTQYF
cdr3_nt: TGCGCCAGCAGCCCCGGGACTAGCGGGAGATTTACGCAGTATTTT

d_call: NA
v_call: TRBV9
clone_size: NA
j_call: TRBJ2-7
cdr3_aa: CASSAGDGSYEQYF
cdr3_nt: TGTGCCAGCAGCGCTGGGGACGGTTCCTACGAGCAGTACTTC

d_call: NA
v_call: TRBV5-4
clone_size: NA
j_call: TRBJ2-2
cdr3_aa: CASRGDAGELFF
cdr3_nt: TGTGCCAGCAGGGGTGACGCCGGGGAGCTGTTTTTT

d_call: TRBD1
v_call: TRBV27
clone_size: NA
j_call: TRBJ2-2
cdr3_aa: CASSWGQDTGELFF
cdr3_nt: TGTGCCAGCAGTTGGGGACAGGACACCGGGGAGCTGTTTTTT

d_call: TRBD2
v_call: TRBV5-6
clone_size: NA
j_call: TRBJ2-3
cdr3_aa: CASSPALGERGADTQYF
cdr3_nt: TGTGCCAGCAGTCCCGCCCTCGGTGAGCGGGGGGCAGATACGCAGTATTTT

d_call: NA
v_call: TRBV5-5
clone_size: NA
j_call: TRBJ2-7
cdr3_aa: CASSPKGGLEYEQYF
cdr3_nt: TGTGCCAGCAGCCCTAAGGGGGGGCTTGAGTACGAGCAGTACTTC